The clone carrying this T cell receptor beta chain came up a few times. The authors' processing: Estimates of nucleated cell counts were drawn from the amplification of reference gene primers. Measured with immunoSEQ multiplex PCR; TCRdb has only the in-frame clones, and not every one. Clone size and V and J calls were adopted from that table, with D and trimming inferred from the DNA. The profile shows roughly 150,000 clones, more than 85% of them singletons. Per germline, CDR1 SGHDN and CDR2 FVKESK. V gave up 3 bases and J gave up 4 bases, with 6 bases separating them. The CDR3 is 12 amino acids. These data are taken from a study of blood T cell repertoires in COVID-19.

This sequence was found in a woman aged 55-75 years with COVID-19, enrolled during active disease. This chain joins TRBV14 and TRBJ1-1; D might be TRBD1 (5 bases). Input material: peripheral blood. The CDR3 sequence is CASSQGGTEAFF. The CDR3 region has the DNA TGTGCCAGCAGCCAGGGGGGCACTGAAGCTTTCTTT.